Following are 22 T cell receptor beta chains from one sample sequenced in a study of blood T cell repertoires in COVID-19 (dated by TCRdb to between 2020 and 2021). Library preparation was by the immunoSEQ multiplex PCR assay. Here the immuneACCESS table is served through TCRdb, limited to in-frame sequences with V and J called. Missing clones are a known gap in these copies; in checked studies unresolved V genes cover under half, and the rest lacks a known reason. The sample contains about 200,000 clones, roughly 81% of them found a single time. The ten most abundant clones make up roughly 5% of the sample. Sequenced: peripheral blood. All receptors derive from a woman of 80 years or more with acute or convalescent COVID-19.

The genes are TRBV10-3 and TRBJ1-1, with TRBD1 matching 7 bases. The CDR3 runs to 16 residues. Germline loops: CDR1 ENHRY, CDR2 SYGVKD. J lost 3 bases, V lost 5 bases, and 12 bases had no gene match. CDR3 nucleotides: TGTGCCATCAGTCTAAAAACAGGGGCCCTGGACACTGAAGCTTTCTTT. Translating it yields CAISLKTGALDTEAFF.

The chain links TRBV7-2 to TRBJ2-3, with a possible D match to TRBD1 (6 bases). CDR3 length: 13 amino acids. Germline V gene lookup returns CDR1 SGHTA and CDR2 FQGNSA. Trimming stripped 5 bases from V and 7 bases from J, with 13 bases between. The CDR3 bases are TGTGCCAGCAGCAAGGGGGTGGTAAATACGCAGTATTTT. As protein: CASSKGVVNTQYF.

The J gene is TRBJ2-5, the V gene TRBV4-1, with D possibly TRBD2 on 6 matching bases. Trimming took 6 bases from V and 5 from J, leaving 19 bases between them. The CDR3 consists of 15 residues. CDR1 and CDR2 (germline): MGHRA, YSYEKL. The DNA of the CDR3 is TGCGCCAGCAGGATGGAGGGCTCCATCGGGGAGACCCAGTACTTC. Translated, it gives CASRMEGSIGETQYF.

The chain has TRBV27 and TRBJ2-6; 11 positions match TRBD1. Germline V gene lookup returns CDR1 MNHEY and CDR2 SMNVEV (reference sequence). The CDR3 runs 16 residues. Germline trimming cut 6 bases from V and 1 base from J; bases unmatched to any gene: 2. CDR3 sequence reads: CASSRDRGSGANVLTF. The CDR3 bases are TGTGCCAGCAGCCGGGACAGGGGGTCTGGGGCCAACGTCCTGACTTTC.

This clone was seen a single time. This chain connects TRBV10-3 to TRBJ1-1; the D gene is possibly TRBD1 (6 bases). The CDR3 loop spans 14 amino acids. Deletions cut 2 bases from V and 0 bases from J, with 7 bases between. Germline loops: CDR1 ENHRY, CDR2 SYGVKD. CDR3 sequence (DNA): TGTGCCATCAGTGAGCAGGGGCTGAACACTGAAGCTTTCTTT. Its translation is CAISEQGLNTEAFF.

The chain is built from TRBV2 and TRBJ2-7; perhaps TRBD2 as D (5 bases). The CDR3 has 14 amino acids. The V end was cut by 4 bases, the J end by 0 bases, with 10 bases between. Germline V gene lookup returns CDR1 SNHLY and CDR2 FYNNEI. The DNA of the CDR3 is TGTGCCAGCAGTGTCGAGGGAATCTCCTACGAGCAGTACTTC. This sequence encodes CASSVEGISYEQYF. The complete variable domain, with remaining parts taken from reference TRBV2 and TRBJ2-7, reads EPEVTQTPSHQVTQMGQEVILRCVPISNHLYFYWYRQILGQKVEFLVSFYNNEISEKSEIFDDQFSVERPDGSNFTLKIRSTKLEDSAMYFCASSVEGISYEQYFGPGTRLTVT.

The chain employs TRBV6-1 and TRBJ2-1; TRBD2 matches at 8 bases. J was trimmed by 8 bases and V by 3 bases; bases with no gene match: 12. From germline, CDR1 is MNHNS and CDR2 SASEGT. This CDR3 spans 16 amino acids. The CDR3 DNA follows: TGTGCCAGCAGTGAGAGACCGGGACTAGAGGGCTATGAGCAGTTCTTC. Its protein product is CASSERPGLEGYEQFF.

The chain recombines TRBV27 with TRBJ1-1; no firm D call. V lost 0 bases to trimming and J lost 0 bases, with 14 bases between them. The germline V gene has CDR1 MNHEY and CDR2 SMNVEV (reference sequence). The CDR3 runs to 17 residues. CDR3 coding DNA: TGTGCCAGCAGTTTATCGATTTCTGGGCAGATGAACACTGAAGCTTTCTTT. Encoded protein: CASSLSISGQMNTEAFF.

This chain connects TRBV15 to TRBJ1-4; D is uncertain. The CDR3 contains 15 residues. Trimming stripped 4 bases from V and 4 bases from J, with 13 bases between. In germline, CDR1 is LNHNV, CDR2 YYDKDF (reference sequence). CDR3 sequence: CATSTPLIHNEKLFF. The CDR3 DNA sequence: TGTGCCACCAGCACCCCTTTGATACATAATGAAAAACTGTTTTTT.

This clone was recorded at least ten times. This chain connects TRBV2 to TRBJ1-6; D uncertain. CDR1 is SNHLY, CDR2 FYNNEI, per germline. The CDR3 is 14 residues long. Deletions cut 6 bases from V and 5 bases from J, with 11 bases between. The CDR3 bases are TGTGCCAGCAGCGCTAACAGAGATAATTCACCCCTCCACTTT. This codes for CASSANRDNSPLHF.

The chain combines TRBV18 with TRBJ2-7; no clear D. Germline values: CDR1 KGHSH, CDR2 LQKENI. This CDR3 region has 14 residues. V was trimmed by 0 bases and J by 3 bases, leaving 9 bases between them. The CDR3 DNA is TGTGCCAGCTCACCACCTAGTAAGAGCTACGAGCAGTACTTC. Encoded protein: CASSPPSKSYEQYF.

This clone was detected only a few times. The V call is TRBV18, the J call TRBJ2-7, with 8 nucleotides matching TRBD2. The CDR3 has 15 amino acids. CDR1 KGHSH and CDR2 LQKENI come from the germline V gene. Trimming took 0 bases from V and 6 from J; bases not matched to a gene: 7. CDR3: CASSPPTGLVTEQYF. The CDR3 DNA reads TGTGCCAGCTCACCACCGACGGGACTAGTAACCGAGCAGTACTTC.

The chain links TRBV7-2 to TRBJ2-3; D uncertain. Trimming left V 3 bases short and J 5 bases short, with 15 bases between. CDR1 SGHTA and CDR2 FQGNSA come from the germline V gene. The CDR3 is 15 amino acids. The CDR3 DNA is TGTGCCAGCAGCTTCGACCGGGTGGGTCAAGATACGCAGTATTTT. This encodes CASSFDRVGQDTQYF.

The chain recombines TRBV28 with TRBJ1-5; D unresolved. In germline, CDR1 is MDHEN, CDR2 SYDVKM. Trimming pared 6 bases from V and 7 bases from J, leaving 16 bases between. The length of the CDR3 is 14 residues. The CDR3 protein is CASSVAGSVQPQHF. The CDR3 DNA follows: TGTGCCAGCAGCGTTGCGGGGAGCGTGCAGCCCCAGCATTTT.

The gene calls are TRBV6-6 and TRBJ1-5; TRBD1 matches at 10 bases. V shed 5 bases and J 7 bases; nucleotides not matched to a gene: 5. CDR1 is MNHNY, CDR2 SVGAGI, per germline (reference sequence). The CDR3 has 14 residues. The CDR3 bases are TGTGCCAGCAGTAGGGGACAGGGGCGACAGCCCCAGCATTTT. The encoded protein is CASSRGQGRQPQHF.

This clone appeared a single time. V gene TRBV3-1 (or the pseudogene TRBV3-2) combines with J gene TRBJ2-2; D is uncertain. Germline CDR1 and CDR2: LGHDT and YNNKEL (reference sequence). The ends were cut back, 6 bases at V and 8 bases at J, with 13 bases in the middle. The CDR3 extends over 13 amino acids. CDR3: CASRPNYLGELFF. CDR3 in DNA: TGTGCCAGCAGACCTAATTATTTGGGGGAGCTGTTTTTT.

The chain combines TRBV28 with TRBJ1-1; 8 positions agree with TRBD1. V lost 5 bases, J lost 5 bases, and 10 bases stayed unmatched. The germline V gene encodes CDR1 MDHEN and CDR2 SYDVKM. The length of the CDR3 is 15 residues. CDR3 sequence: CASSRPGGRVTEAFF. CDR3 DNA: TGTGCCAGCAGTCGACCAGGGGGCAGGGTGACTGAAGCTTTCTTT. The complete variable domain, with remaining parts taken from reference TRBV28 and TRBJ1-1, reads DVKVTQSSRYLVKRTGEKVFLECVQDMDHENMFWYRQDPGLGLRLIYFSYDVKMKEKGDIPEGYSVSREKKERFSLILESASTNQTSMYLCASSRPGGRVTEAFFGQGTRLTVV.

V gene TRBV2 combines with J gene TRBJ1-3, with D unclear. This CDR3 contains 13 residues. Germline V CDR1 and CDR2: SNHLY, FYNNEI. V was clipped by 10 bases and J by 4 bases, with 14 bases between them. The CDR3 DNA is TGTGCCACCCGGAGCTCCTCCGGAAACACCATATATTTT. This codes for CATRSSSGNTIYF. Supplemented by reference TRBV2 and TRBJ1-3, the full variable domain reads EPEVTQTPSHQVTQMGQEVILRCVPISNHLYFYWYRQILGQKVEFLVSFYNNEISEKSEIFDDQFSVERPDGSNFTLKIRSTKLEDSAMYFCATRSSSGNTIYFGEGSWLTVV.

J is TRBJ2-1 and V is TRBV18; 7 bases agree with TRBD2. The CDR3 consists of 13 residues. V lost 3 bases and J lost 8; bases outside the gene matches: 4. Germline loops: CDR1 KGHSH, CDR2 LQKENI. The CDR3 coding sequence is TGTGCCAGCTCACCGGGACTATTGGATGAGCAGTTCTTC. This sequence encodes CASSPGLLDEQFF.

This chain uses TRBV2 with TRBJ1-4; 9 nucleotides align to TRBD1. Trimming cost V 7 bases and J 5 bases; bases outside gene matches: 8. The CDR3 spans 15 residues. The germline gives CDR1 SNHLY, CDR2 FYNNEI. The DNA of the CDR3 is TGTGCCAGCATGCCTCGGGGACAGGGAAATGAAAAACTGTTTTTT. Translation gives CASMPRGQGNEKLFF.

V usage is TRBV5-4 and J usage is TRBJ2-7; 7 positions match TRBD1. The germline gives CDR1 SGHNT, CDR2 YYREEE (reference sequence). V dropped 3 bases and J dropped 9; count of bases not matched to a gene: 9. CDR3 length equals 13 residues. In nucleotides, the CDR3 is TGTGCCAGCAGCTCGACAGGGAATGGTGCGCAGTACTTC. This encodes CASSSTGNGAQYF.

The chain's CDR3 is CASSLRLNNSPLHF. In DNA form, the CDR3 reads TGTGCCAGCAGTTTACGACTTAATAATTCACCCCTCCACTTT. The chain recombines TRBV27 with TRBJ1-6, with D hard to call. Deletions cut 2 bases from V and 5 bases from J, with 7 bases between. In germline, CDR1 is MNHEY, CDR2 SMNVEV (reference sequence). The CDR3 sequence is 14 residues long.